The 11 T cell receptor beta chains reported below all come from one sample, sequenced in a study of a mutant IDH1 vaccine in newly diagnosed glioma. Assay used: immunoSEQ multiplex PCR; TCRdb lists only in-frame clones, some missing. The sample records roughly 35,000 clones, about 85% being singletons. Time point denoted: baseline, week 1 (first vaccination visit). Treatment meaning: pre-vaccination baseline after standard-of-care therapy. Source: PBMCs, taken from a glioma patient treated with radiotherapy, temozolomide or both. The origin of the receptors is a woman aged 40 to 50 with glioma.

The rearrangement joins TRBV5-4 to TRBJ1-3; unclear D gene. The CDR3 length is 16 residues. V lost 3 bases and J 2 bases, leaving 15 bases between the germline ends. Looked up from germline, CDR1 is SGHNT and CDR2 is YYREEE (reference sequence). DNA for the CDR3: TGTGCCAGCAGCTATTATGCAGTGAATCCTGGAAACACCATATATTTT. As protein: CASSYYAVNPGNTIYF.

This clone was seen only once. The chain combines TRBV4-1 with TRBJ1-1; 7 bases are shared with TRBD1. V dropped 2 bases and J dropped 5; count of bases not matched to a gene: 20. The CDR3 extends over 19 amino acids. The V gene's germline CDR1 is MGHRA and CDR2 YSYEKL. Here the CDR3 DNA reads TGCGCCAGCAGCCAACTACCCGTAGGGACAGAACTCCCGAGGACTGAAGCTTTCTTT. It encodes CASSQLPVGTELPRTEAFF.

The V call is TRBV5-1, the J call TRBJ2-1, with D unresolved. Trimming removed 0 bases at V and 7 bases at J, with 5 bases between. The CDR3 loop spans 12 amino acids. Per the germline V gene, CDR1 is SGHRS and CDR2 is YFSETQ. DNA of the CDR3: TGCGCCAGCAGCTTGGGCGCGAATGAGCAGTTCTTC. Translation gives CASSLGANEQFF.

The chain is built from TRBV6-5 and TRBJ1-1; D call uncertain. CDR3 length: 15 amino acids. The germline V and J ends were trimmed by 2 bases and 1 base, with 11 bases remaining between them. CDR1 is MNHEY, CDR2 SVGAGI, per germline. The CDR3 protein is CASSYAKWPNTEAFF. In DNA, the CDR3 is TGTGCCAGCAGTTACGCAAAGTGGCCGAACACTGAAGCTTTCTTT.

The chain uses TRBV5-1 and TRBJ2-3; 12 bases agree with TRBD2. The V gene end was trimmed by 2 bases and the J gene end by 4 bases; junction bases not matched to a gene: 8. The germline CDR1 and CDR2 sequences are SGHRS and YFSETQ. The CDR3 extends over 17 amino acids. This CDR3 is CASSFGLAGIWADTQYF. DNA for the CDR3: TGCGCCAGCAGCTTCGGACTAGCGGGAATCTGGGCAGATACGCAGTATTTT.

This clone was counted a few times. This rearrangement joins TRBV7-2 to TRBJ1-4; D is undetermined. The CDR3 loop spans 15 amino acids. V was trimmed by 5 bases and J by 7 bases, leaving 17 bases between them. In germline, CDR1 is SGHTA, CDR2 FQGNSA. The DNA of the CDR3 is TGTGCCAGCAGCATCTTCCCGGGCCTGGGTGAAAAACTGTTTTTT. Its protein is CASSIFPGLGEKLFF.

The chain employs TRBV7-9 and TRBJ2-3; TRBD2 matches at 12 bases. Per germline, CDR1 SEHNR and CDR2 FQNEAQ (reference sequence). The ends lost 5 bases at V and 5 bases at J; junction bases unmatched: 5. The CDR3 sequence is 15 residues long. CDR3 DNA: TGTGCCAGCAGCACTAGCGGGGGGTTTCAAGATACGCAGTATTTT. It encodes CASSTSGGFQDTQYF.

The chain employs TRBV29-1 and TRBJ2-5, with D tentatively TRBD1 or TRBD2 (5 bases each). The CDR3 has 14 amino acids. In germline, CDR1 is SQVTM, CDR2 ANQGSEA. Trimming left V 3 bases short and J 5 bases short, with 16 bases between. In nucleotides, the CDR3 is TGCAGCGTTGACGGGACCGCCCAAAGGGAGACCCAGTACTTC. Protein sequence: CSVDGTAQRETQYF.

The V call is TRBV6-6, the J call TRBJ2-1, with 7 bases aligning to TRBD2. The CDR3 has 15 amino acids. Looked up from germline, CDR1 is MNHNY and CDR2 is SVGAGI (reference sequence). After removal of 8 bases from V and 3 bases from J, the junction contained 10 bases not matched to a gene. The CDR3 reads CASCGREGSYNEQFF. The CDR3 nucleotides read TGTGCCAGCTGCGGCAGGGAGGGTAGCTACAATGAGCAGTTCTTC.

This clone showed up just once. The chain couples TRBV18 to TRBJ2-4; no reliable D call. The germline V gene has CDR1 KGHSH and CDR2 LQKENI. Trimming pared 3 bases from V and 6 bases from J, leaving 12 bases between. The CDR3 covers 14 residues. The CDR3 reads CASSPQVGTNIQYF. The CDR3 DNA is TGTGCCAGCTCACCTCAGGTCGGTACAAACATTCAGTACTTC.

This clone was counted only a few times. This chain links TRBV9 with TRBJ1-4; tentative D call: TRBD1 (5 bases). CDR1 and CDR2 from the germline V gene are SGDLS and YYNGEE. The CDR3 contains 14 residues. V was clipped by 4 bases and J by 10 bases, with 17 bases between them. In DNA, the CDR3 is TGTGCCAGCAGCCCACGGACGGGGGTTGGAAAACTGTTTTTT. The encoded protein is CASSPRTGVGKLFF.